The 20 T cell receptor beta chains reported below all come from one sample, sequenced in a study of T-cell reconstitution after alpha-beta-depleted transplantation in children. Unique molecular identifiers were incorporated when the TCRbeta library was constructed. TCRdb reprocessed the PCR reads via MiXCR and lists one record per CDR3 protein. Among about 610,000 distinct CDR3 sequences listed, 10% to 13% were seen once. The material was PBMCs from the stem cell graft donor, obtained from the stem cell graft. These receptors were taken from a human donor who donated a stem cell graft to a child with acute myeloid leukemia.

In this sample, this clonotype turned up a few times. At one boundary the junction diverges from the germline segment, which might be a read error. The V call is TRBV20-1, the J call TRBJ2-1; the D gene is possibly TRBD2 (6 bases). The CDR3 runs 10 residues. CDR1 and CDR2 from the germline V gene are DFQATT and SNEGSKA (reference sequence). Written as DNA, the CDR3 is TGCAGTGCTAGAGATTCGACTAGGGTCTTC. It specifies CSARDSTRVF.

This clonotype occurred a few times. The chain links TRBV3-1 to TRBJ2-5; D unresolved. V lost 5 bases, J lost 0 bases, and 16 bases lay in between. The CDR3 runs 16 residues. The germline V gene has CDR1 LGHDT and CDR2 YNNKEL (reference sequence). CDR3 sequence: CASSDRRWGYQETQYF. The DNA of the CDR3 is TGTGCCAGCAGCGACCGACGGTGGGGTTACCAAGAGACCCAGTACTTC.

As regards this clonotype: This sequence may be a read error, since a much larger clone differs from it by one base. CDR3 bases: TGTGCCAGTAGCAACCTCACGGGCCCATATACAGATACGCAGTATTTT. Translated, it gives CASSNLTGPYTDTQYF. The rearrangement uses TRBV19 and TRBJ2-3; D not resolved. Germline CDR1 reads LNHDA; CDR2 reads SQIVND (reference sequence). CDR3 length equals 16 residues. V was clipped by 6 bases and J by 3 bases, with 19 bases between them.

The J gene is TRBJ2-7, the V gene TRBV9; D is unclear. The CDR3 is 13 amino acids. The V gene's germline CDR1 is SGDLS and CDR2 YYNGEE. V lost 0 bases, J lost 5 bases, and 9 bases lay in between. CDR3 nucleotide sequence: TGTGCCAGCAGCGTAGGGCTAAACCACGAGCAGTACTTC. Its protein is CASSVGLNHEQYF.

The J gene is TRBJ2-1, the V gene TRBV7-3; 7 nucleotides match TRBD2. The V segment lost 1 base and the J segment 4 bases; nucleotides outside the gene matches: 13. CDR3 size: 18 residues. Germline V lookup: CDR1 SGHTA, CDR2 FQGTGA. The CDR3 reads CASSLMGGSGWVYNEQFF. The CDR3 bases are TGTGCCAGCAGCTTAATGGGAGGTAGCGGGTGGGTTTACAATGAGCAGTTCTTC. The full variable domain, completed using reference TRBV7-3 and TRBJ2-1, is GAGVSQTPSNKVTEKGKYVELRCDPISGHTALYWYRQSLGQGPEFLIYFQGTGAADDSGLPNDRFFAVRPEGSVSTLKIQRTERGDSAVYLCASSLMGGSGWVYNEQFFGPGTRLTVL.

This clonotype was seen a few times. V and J are TRBV30 and TRBJ2-3, with 8 positions matching TRBD2. CDR3 length equals 14 residues. The junction had 5 bases not matched to a gene; V was cut back by 2 bases and J by 4 bases. Germline V lookup: CDR1 GTSNPN, CDR2 SVGIG (reference sequence). CDR3 sequence (DNA): TGTGCCTGGAGTTCCGGGACTAGATCAGATACGCAGTATTTT. Protein: CAWSSGTRSDTQYF.

V gene TRBV7-6 combines with J gene TRBJ2-3; no definite D call. The V end lost 3 bases, the J end lost 0 bases, and 4 bases lay between the germline ends. Per germline, CDR1 SGHVS and CDR2 FNYEAQ. The CDR3 sequence is 13 residues long. This chain's CDR3 is CASSFKSTDTQYF. CDR3 DNA sequence: TGTGCCAGCAGCTTCAAAAGCACAGATACGCAGTATTTT.

This clonotype was detected only a few times. V usage is TRBV6-1 and J usage is TRBJ2-1; TRBD2 might be the D (5 bases). V lost 7 bases and J 3 bases, leaving 10 bases between the germline ends. The germline V gene encodes CDR1 MNHNS and CDR2 SASEGT. The CDR3 spans 13 residues. The CDR3 region is CASTLAIYNEQFF. The CDR3 DNA is TGTGCCAGCACCTTAGCGATCTACAATGAGCAGTTCTTC.

The J gene is TRBJ2-5, the V gene TRBV20-1, with D possibly called TRBD1 or TRBD2 (5 bases each). The CDR3 consists of 15 residues. CDR1 and CDR2 (germline): DFQATT, SNEGSKA (reference sequence). V gave up 2 bases and J gave up 2 bases, with 15 bases separating them. DNA of the CDR3: TGCAGTGCTAGACTACGACGGGGACCTCAAGAGACCCAGTACTTC. Translated: CSARLRRGPQETQYF.

This clonotype occurred many times. The chain joins TRBV6-5 to TRBJ2-7, with 11 nucleotides matching TRBD2. Germline CDR1 and CDR2: MNHEY and SVGAGI. The CDR3 has 17 amino acids. J lost 0 bases, V lost 1 base, and 5 bases had no gene match. The CDR3, as DNA: TGTGCCAGCAGTTACTTATCCGGGACTAGCGGCTCCTACGAGCAGTACTTC. It yields the protein CASSYLSGTSGSYEQYF.

This clonotype has more than one count but fewer than ten. The J gene is TRBJ2-3, the V gene TRBV7-2; 8 nucleotides match TRBD2. After removal of 2 bases from V and 7 bases from J, the junction contained 14 bases not matched to a gene. Per germline, CDR1 SGHTA and CDR2 FQGNSA. The CDR3 covers 17 residues. The CDR3 protein is CASSLLAGGAGAYTQYF. Here the CDR3 DNA reads TGTGCCAGCAGCTTATTAGCAGGAGGAGCGGGAGCCTATACGCAGTATTTT.

The chain has TRBV7-6 and TRBJ2-1; the match to TRBD2 covers 9 bases. This CDR3 is 17 amino acids long. CDR1 is SGHVS, CDR2 FNYEAQ, per germline. The V segment lost 1 base and the J segment 10 bases; nucleotides outside the gene matches: 14. DNA for the CDR3: TGTGCCAGCAGCTTAGAGGGTCGCGCGGGAGGGTTTCGGGAGCAGTTCTTC. Protein sequence: CASSLEGRAGGFREQFF.

This clonotype appeared many times. The chain carries TRBV29-1 and TRBJ2-2, with D perhaps TRBD2 (6 bases). Germline values: CDR1 SQVTM, CDR2 ANQGSEA. There are 14 residues in the CDR3. Trimming pared 7 bases from V and 1 base from J, leaving 13 bases between. The CDR3 protein is CSAQTRENTGELFF. DNA of the CDR3: TGCAGCGCCCAAACGCGGGAGAACACCGGGGAGCTGTTTTTT.

This clonotype was detected ten times or more. The rearrangement links TRBV6-1 to TRBJ2-2; a weak D match, TRBD2 (5 bases). The CDR3 length is 14 residues. Germline V CDR1 and CDR2: MNHNS, SASEGT. Trimming cost V 6 bases and J 4 bases, with 12 bases left between them. For the CDR3, the DNA is TGTGCCAGCAGGGCCCTCACTAGCACCGGGGAGCTGTTTTTT. It translates to CASRALTSTGELFF.

This clonotype was detected ten times or more. This chain connects TRBV3-1 to TRBJ2-7; D possibly corresponds to TRBD2 (6 bases). Looked up from germline, CDR1 is LGHDT and CDR2 is YNNKEL (reference sequence). CDR3 length: 15 amino acids. The V and J ends lost 3 bases and 0 bases respectively, with 12 bases between them. CDR3 sequence reads: CASSQLGGPSYEQYF. CDR3 nucleotide sequence: TGTGCCAGCAGCCAGTTGGGAGGCCCCTCCTACGAGCAGTACTTC.

This clonotype appeared a few times. V gene TRBV18 combines with J gene TRBJ1-2, with 8 bases that match TRBD1. The germline CDR1 and CDR2 sequences are KGHSH and LQKENI. Trimming took 3 bases from V and 6 from J; bases not matched to a gene: 6. This CDR3 spans 14 amino acids. The CDR3 loop reads CASSPAAGGNGYTF. CDR3 nucleotides: TGTGCCAGCTCACCTGCTGCAGGGGGCAATGGCTACACCTTC.

This clonotype appeared many times. This chain links TRBV7-3 with TRBJ2-7, with D possibly TRBD2 on 6 matching bases. Between the trimmed V and J ends, which lost 5 bases and 7 bases, there was a span of 15 bases. The CDR3 totals 13 residues. Germline CDR1 SGHTA, CDR2 FQGTGA. The CDR3 is CASSTAPGREQYF. As DNA, the CDR3 is TGTGCCAGCAGCACGGCCCCGGGGAGGGAGCAGTACTTC.

This clonotype was found a few times. The J gene is TRBJ2-5, the V gene TRBV12-3 or TRBV12-4, with 7 bases fitting TRBD2. V was pared by 6 bases and J by 2 bases, with 15 bases of the junction left unmatched. This CDR3 is built from 17 residues. The CDR3 coding sequence is TGTGCCAGCAGGGCGGGAGCGGGCCCCTTTGTTCAAGAGACCCAGTACTTC. Its translation is CASRAGAGPFVQETQYF.

Only a few counts were recorded for this clonotype. The genes are TRBV7-8 and TRBJ2-1; 8 bases fit TRBD2. The germline gives CDR1 SGHVS, CDR2 FQNEAQ. With 1 base clipped from V and 6 bases from J, the junction kept 2 bases outside the gene matches. This CDR3 contains 14 residues. The CDR3 region has the DNA TGTGCCAGCAGCTTAGGGACTAGCAGCAATGAGCAGTTCTTC. Encoded protein: CASSLGTSSNEQFF.

This clonotype was detected a few times. The chain uses TRBV30 and TRBJ2-5; 13 nucleotides agree with TRBD2. Germline CDR1 GTSNPN, CDR2 SVGIG (reference sequence). V lost 3 bases to trimming and J lost 2 bases; unmatched junction nucleotides: 3. The CDR3 is 15 amino acids. The CDR3 DNA reads TGTGCCTGGAGGTGGGGACTAGCGGGACAAGAGACCCAGTACTTC. Protein sequence: CAWRWGLAGQETQYF.